This TCR beta chain was documented in a study of cytomegalovirus exposure and HLA in healthy donors. Study outcomes and limitations: Donors were assumed by presence/absence analyses to have roughly uniform sequencing depth.

In the case of this clone: What it recognizes is unknown.

The V gene's germline CDR1 is SGHAT and CDR2 FQNNGV. The CDR3 is made up of 15 amino acids. The V gene lost 0 bases and the J gene lost 4 bases, with 12 bases spanning the gap. The PCR had 60 Vbeta and 13 Jbeta primers. Profiling relied on immunoSEQ multiplex PCR, and the TCRdb table lists in-frame clones only, not all of them. The table shows more than 110,000 clones, with about 80% occurring only once. The clonotype originates from a man aged 35 to 55 in good health and CMV-seropositive. Sequenced input: PBMCs. The rearrangement links TRBV11-2 to TRBJ2-5, with D perhaps TRBD1 (8 bases). The CDR3 sequence is CASSLEDREGETQYF. The DNA of the CDR3 is TGTGCCAGCAGCTTAGAGGACAGGGAGGGAGAGACCCAGTACTTC.